This T cell receptor (beta chain) was sequenced during a study of cytomegalovirus exposure and HLA in healthy donors. Study-level findings and limits: Roughly uniform sequencing depth across donors was assumed, possibly incorrectly.

PCR employed 60 Vbeta and 13 Jbeta primers. Sequencing used immunoSEQ multiplex PCR; TCRdb keeps in-frame clones, though not all of them. The sample includes a few hundred thousand clones, roughly four fifths of them seen just once. CDR1 MNHEY and CDR2 SVGAGI come from the germline V gene. This CDR3 region has 14 residues. Trimming at V came to 6 bases and at J to 3 bases, leaving 6 bases not matched to a gene. About this clone itself: Antigen unknown.

The gene calls are TRBV6-5 and TRBJ1-2; TRBD1 matches 8 bases. Sequencing used PBMCs. The origin of this receptor is a woman aged 60 to 75 in good health and CMV-seropositive. The CDR3 region has the DNA TGTGCCAGCAGCAGGGACAGGACCTACTATGGCTACACCTTC. It codes for CASSRDRTYYGYTF.